The sequence of this T cell receptor (beta chain) was determined in a study of technical replicates of blood from a handful of donors. The assay was immunoSEQ multiplex PCR, and TCRdb's table has in-frame clones only and misses some. The table records about 72,000 clones, around 95% of them present only once. Trimming stripped 4 bases from V and 9 bases from J, with 13 bases between. CDR3 size: 13 residues. Per germline, CDR1 MNHEY and CDR2 SVGAGI. Sequencing was done on a sample of T cells isolated from PBMCs. The chain uses TRBV6-5 and TRBJ2-4; D uncertain. The sequence was collected from a human donor in good health. CDR3: CASSSQTSSIQYF. CDR3 bases: TGTGCCAGCAGTTCTCAGACGTCTAGCATTCAGTACTTC.